This note documents a single TCR beta chain sequence. Alongside a J-beta primer mix, a sample-barcoded 5' primer served in a second PCR lasting about 6 to 11 cycles. MiXCR, run by TCRdb on the 5' RACE reads, gives a single entry per CDR3 protein. The sample consists of over 600,000 distinct CDR3 sequences, roughly 21% of them appearing once. This entry comes from a study of blood T cells in healthy people across ages. Healthy Caucasians from Russia aged about 6 to 95 served as donors. The sample was blood. The source of this sequence is an older man in good health.

The DNA for the CDR3 is TGCAGTGCTAGAGATGGAGGAGGAATGTATGGCTACACCTTC. Translation gives CSARDGGGMYGYTF. The gene calls are TRBV20-1 and TRBJ1-2, with D hard to call. The germline V gene has CDR1 DFQATT and CDR2 SNEGSKA (reference sequence). The V and J ends lost 0 bases and 5 bases respectively, with 13 bases between them. This CDR3 has 14 residues.